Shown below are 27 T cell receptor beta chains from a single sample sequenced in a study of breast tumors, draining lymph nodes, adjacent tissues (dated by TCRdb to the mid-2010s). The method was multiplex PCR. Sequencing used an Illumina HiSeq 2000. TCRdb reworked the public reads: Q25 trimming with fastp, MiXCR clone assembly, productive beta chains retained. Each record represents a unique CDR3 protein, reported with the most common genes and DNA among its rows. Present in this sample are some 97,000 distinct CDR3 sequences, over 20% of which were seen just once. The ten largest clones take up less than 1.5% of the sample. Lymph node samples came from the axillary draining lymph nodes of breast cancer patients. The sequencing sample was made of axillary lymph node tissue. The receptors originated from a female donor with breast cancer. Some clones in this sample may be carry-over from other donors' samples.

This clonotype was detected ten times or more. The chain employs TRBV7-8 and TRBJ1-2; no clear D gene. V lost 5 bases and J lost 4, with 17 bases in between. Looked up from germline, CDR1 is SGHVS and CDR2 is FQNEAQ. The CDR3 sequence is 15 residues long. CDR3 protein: CASSPDNSGFYGYTF. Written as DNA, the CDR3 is TGTGCCAGCAGCCCAGACAACTCGGGGTTCTATGGCTACACCTTC.

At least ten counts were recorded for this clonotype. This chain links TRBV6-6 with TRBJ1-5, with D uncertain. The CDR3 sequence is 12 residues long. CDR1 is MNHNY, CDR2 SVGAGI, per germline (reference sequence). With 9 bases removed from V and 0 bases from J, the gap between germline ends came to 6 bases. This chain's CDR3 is CASTFSNQPQHF. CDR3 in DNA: TGTGCCAGTACTTTTAGCAATCAGCCCCAGCATTTT.

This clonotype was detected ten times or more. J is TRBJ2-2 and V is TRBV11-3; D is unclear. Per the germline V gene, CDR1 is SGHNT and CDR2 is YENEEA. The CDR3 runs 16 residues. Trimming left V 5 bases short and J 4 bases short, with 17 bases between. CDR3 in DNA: TGTGCCAGCAGCGCTGAGGTTGGGAACGTCACCGGGGAGCTGTTTTTT. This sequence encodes CASSAEVGNVTGELFF.

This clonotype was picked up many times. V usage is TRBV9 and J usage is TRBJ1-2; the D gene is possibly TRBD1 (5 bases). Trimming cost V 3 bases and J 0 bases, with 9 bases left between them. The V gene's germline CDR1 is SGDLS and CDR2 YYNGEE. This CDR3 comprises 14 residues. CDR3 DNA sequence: TGTGCCAGCAGCGCTGGGGGGGCTAACTATGGCTACACCTTC. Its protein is CASSAGGANYGYTF.

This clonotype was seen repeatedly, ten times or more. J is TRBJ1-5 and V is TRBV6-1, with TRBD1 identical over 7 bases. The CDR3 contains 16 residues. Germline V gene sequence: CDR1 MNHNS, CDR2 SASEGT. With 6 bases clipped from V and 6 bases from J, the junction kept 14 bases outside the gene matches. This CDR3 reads CASRADTGVGGQPQHF. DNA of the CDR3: TGTGCCAGCAGAGCTGATACAGGGGTCGGGGGTCAGCCCCAGCATTTT.

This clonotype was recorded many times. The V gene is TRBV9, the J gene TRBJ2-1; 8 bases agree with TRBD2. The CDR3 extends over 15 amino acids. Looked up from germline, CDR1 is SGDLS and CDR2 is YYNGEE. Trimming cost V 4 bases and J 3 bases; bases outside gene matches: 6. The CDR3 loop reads CASSTSGRGYNEQFF. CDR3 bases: TGTGCCAGCAGCACTAGCGGAAGAGGCTACAATGAGCAGTTCTTC.

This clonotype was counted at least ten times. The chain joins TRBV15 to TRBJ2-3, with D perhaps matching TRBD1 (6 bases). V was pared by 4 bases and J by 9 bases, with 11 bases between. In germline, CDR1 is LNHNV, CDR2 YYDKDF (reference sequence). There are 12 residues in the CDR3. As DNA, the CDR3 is TGTGCCACCAGCACCAACAGGGAGACGCAGTATTTT. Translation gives CATSTNRETQYF.

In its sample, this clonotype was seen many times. As DNA, the CDR3 is TGTGCCAGCGGCGTCGGGGGCGCAGATGGCTACACCTTC. Its protein is CASGVGGADGYTF. The chain uses TRBV25-1 and TRBJ1-2; TRBD1 might be the D (6 bases). The CDR3 runs 13 residues. Trimming pared 8 bases from V and 6 bases from J, leaving 16 bases between. CDR1 and CDR2 from the germline V gene are MGHDK and SYGVNS.

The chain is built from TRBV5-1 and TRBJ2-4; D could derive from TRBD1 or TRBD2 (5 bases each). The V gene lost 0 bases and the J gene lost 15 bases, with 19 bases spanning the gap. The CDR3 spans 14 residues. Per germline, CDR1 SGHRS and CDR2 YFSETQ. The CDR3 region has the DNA TGCGCCAGCAGCTTGGGGGCTGGGGGTGATCCTGGGTACTTC. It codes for CASSLGAGGDPGYF.

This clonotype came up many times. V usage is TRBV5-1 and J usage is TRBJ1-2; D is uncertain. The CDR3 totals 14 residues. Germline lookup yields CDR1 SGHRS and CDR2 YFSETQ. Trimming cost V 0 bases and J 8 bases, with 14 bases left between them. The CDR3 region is CASSLEYGEEGYTF. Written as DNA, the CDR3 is TGCGCCAGCAGCTTGGAGTATGGGGAGGAAGGCTACACCTTC.

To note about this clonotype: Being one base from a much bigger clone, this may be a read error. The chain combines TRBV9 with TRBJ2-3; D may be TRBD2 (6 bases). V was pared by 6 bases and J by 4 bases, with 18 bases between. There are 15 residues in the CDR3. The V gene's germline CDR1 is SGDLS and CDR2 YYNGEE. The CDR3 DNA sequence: TGTGCCAGCACCCTAGGACGGGGGTTGGCAGATACGCAGTATTTT. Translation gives CASTLGRGLADTQYF.

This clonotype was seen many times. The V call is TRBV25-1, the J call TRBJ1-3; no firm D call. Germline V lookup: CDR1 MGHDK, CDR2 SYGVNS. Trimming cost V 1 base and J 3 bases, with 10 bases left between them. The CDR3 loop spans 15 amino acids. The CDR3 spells CASSEFGGRGNTIYF. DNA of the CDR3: TGTGCCAGCAGTGAATTTGGAGGGCGTGGAAACACCATATATTTT.

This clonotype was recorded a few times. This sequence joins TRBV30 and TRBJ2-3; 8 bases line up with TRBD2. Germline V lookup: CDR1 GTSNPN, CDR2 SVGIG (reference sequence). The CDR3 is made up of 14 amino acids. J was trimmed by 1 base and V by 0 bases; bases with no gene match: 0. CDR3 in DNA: TGTGCCTGGAGTGTCGGGGGGGGCACAGATACGCAGTATTTT. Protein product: CAWSVGGGTDTQYF.

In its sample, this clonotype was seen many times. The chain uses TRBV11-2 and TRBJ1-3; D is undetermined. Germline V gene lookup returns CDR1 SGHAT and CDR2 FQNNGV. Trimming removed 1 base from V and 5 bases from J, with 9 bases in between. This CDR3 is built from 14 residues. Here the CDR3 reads CASSLGGLRNTIYF. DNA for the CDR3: TGTGCCAGCAGCTTAGGGGGTTTGAGAAACACCATATATTTT.

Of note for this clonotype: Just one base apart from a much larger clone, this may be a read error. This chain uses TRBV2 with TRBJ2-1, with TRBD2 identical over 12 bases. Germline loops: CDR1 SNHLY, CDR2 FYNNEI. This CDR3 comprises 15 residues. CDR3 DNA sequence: TGTGCCAGCGGTGAACTAGCGGGAGGTCCCAATGAGCAGTTCTTC. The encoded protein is CASGELAGGPNEQFF.

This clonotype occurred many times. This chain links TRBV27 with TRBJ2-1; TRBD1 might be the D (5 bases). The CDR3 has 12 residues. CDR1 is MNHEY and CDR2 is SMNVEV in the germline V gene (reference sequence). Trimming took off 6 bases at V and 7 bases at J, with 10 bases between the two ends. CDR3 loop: CASSLNRNEQFF. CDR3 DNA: TGTGCCAGCAGCTTAAACAGGAATGAGCAGTTCTTC.

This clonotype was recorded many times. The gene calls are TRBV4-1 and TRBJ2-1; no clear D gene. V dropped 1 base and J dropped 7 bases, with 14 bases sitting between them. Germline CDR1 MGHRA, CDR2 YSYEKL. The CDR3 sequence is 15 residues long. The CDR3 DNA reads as TGCGCCAGCAGCCAAGGGATCTTAGGCAGGAATGAGCAGTTCTTC. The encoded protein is CASSQGILGRNEQFF.

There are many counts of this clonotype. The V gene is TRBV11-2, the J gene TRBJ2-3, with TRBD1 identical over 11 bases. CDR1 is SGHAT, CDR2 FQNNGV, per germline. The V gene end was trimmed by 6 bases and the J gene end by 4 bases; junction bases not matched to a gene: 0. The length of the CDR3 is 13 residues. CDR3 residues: CASRDRGPDTQYF. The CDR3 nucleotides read TGTGCCAGCAGGGACAGGGGGCCAGATACGCAGTATTTT.

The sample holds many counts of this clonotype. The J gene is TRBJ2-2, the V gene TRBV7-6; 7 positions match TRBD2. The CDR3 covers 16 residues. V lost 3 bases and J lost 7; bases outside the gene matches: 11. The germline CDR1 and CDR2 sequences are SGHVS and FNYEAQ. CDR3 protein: CASSFRAGERGGELFF. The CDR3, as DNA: TGTGCCAGCAGCTTCCGCGCGGGAGAAAGAGGCGGGGAGCTGTTTTTT.

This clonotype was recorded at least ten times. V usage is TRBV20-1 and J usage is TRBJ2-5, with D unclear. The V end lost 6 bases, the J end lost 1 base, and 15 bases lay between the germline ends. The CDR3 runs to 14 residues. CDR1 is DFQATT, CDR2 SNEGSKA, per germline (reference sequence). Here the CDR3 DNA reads TGCAGTGCCTCCTGGGGTGGCCTCCAAGAGACCCAGTACTTC. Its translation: CSASWGGLQETQYF.

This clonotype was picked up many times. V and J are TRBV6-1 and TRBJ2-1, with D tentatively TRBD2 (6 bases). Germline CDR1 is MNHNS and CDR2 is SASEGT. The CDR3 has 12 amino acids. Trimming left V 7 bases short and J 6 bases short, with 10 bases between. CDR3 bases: TGTGCCAGCAAGGGCGGGGTCAATGAGCAGTTCTTC. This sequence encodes CASKGGVNEQFF.

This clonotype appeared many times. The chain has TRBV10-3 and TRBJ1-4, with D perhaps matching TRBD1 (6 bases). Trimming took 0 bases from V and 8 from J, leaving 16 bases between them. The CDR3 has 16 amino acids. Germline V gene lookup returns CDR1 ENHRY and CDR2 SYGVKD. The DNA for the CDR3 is TGTGCCATCAGTGAGTCGAGGGGGGGCCTAGCCGAAAAACTGTTTTTT. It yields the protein CAISESRGGLAEKLFF.

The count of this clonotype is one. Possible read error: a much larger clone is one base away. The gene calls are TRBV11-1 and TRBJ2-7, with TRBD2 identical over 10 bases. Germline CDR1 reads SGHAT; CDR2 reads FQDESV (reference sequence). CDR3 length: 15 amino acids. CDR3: CAGSFSGRALYEQYF. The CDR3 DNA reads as TGTGCCGGCAGCTTCAGCGGGAGGGCCCTCTACGAGCAGTACTTC.

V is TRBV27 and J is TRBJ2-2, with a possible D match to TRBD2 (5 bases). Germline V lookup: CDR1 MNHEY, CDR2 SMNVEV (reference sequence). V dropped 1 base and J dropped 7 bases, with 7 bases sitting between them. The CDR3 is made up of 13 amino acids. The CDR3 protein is CASSLFGVGELFF. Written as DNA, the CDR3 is TGTGCCAGCAGTTTATTCGGGGTCGGGGAGCTGTTTTTT.

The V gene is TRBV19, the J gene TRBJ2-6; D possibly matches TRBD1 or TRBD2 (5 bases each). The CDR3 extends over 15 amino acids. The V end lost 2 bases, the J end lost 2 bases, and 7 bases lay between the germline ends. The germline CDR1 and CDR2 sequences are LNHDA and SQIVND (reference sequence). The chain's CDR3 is CASSIRGAGANVLTF. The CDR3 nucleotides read TGTGCCAGTAGTATACGAGGGGCTGGGGCCAACGTCCTGACTTTC.

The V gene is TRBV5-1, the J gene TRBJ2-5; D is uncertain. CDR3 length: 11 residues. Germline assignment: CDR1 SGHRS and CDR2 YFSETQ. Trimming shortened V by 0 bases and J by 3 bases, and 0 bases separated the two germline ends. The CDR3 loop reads CASSLEETQYF. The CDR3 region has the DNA TGCGCCAGCAGCTTGGAAGAGACCCAGTACTTC.

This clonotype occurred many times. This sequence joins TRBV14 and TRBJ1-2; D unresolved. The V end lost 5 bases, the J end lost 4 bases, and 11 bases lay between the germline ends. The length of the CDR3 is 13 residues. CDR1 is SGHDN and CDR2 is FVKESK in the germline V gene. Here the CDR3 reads CASSSESTYGYTF. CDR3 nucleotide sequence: TGTGCCAGCAGCTCAGAGAGCACCTATGGCTACACCTTC.